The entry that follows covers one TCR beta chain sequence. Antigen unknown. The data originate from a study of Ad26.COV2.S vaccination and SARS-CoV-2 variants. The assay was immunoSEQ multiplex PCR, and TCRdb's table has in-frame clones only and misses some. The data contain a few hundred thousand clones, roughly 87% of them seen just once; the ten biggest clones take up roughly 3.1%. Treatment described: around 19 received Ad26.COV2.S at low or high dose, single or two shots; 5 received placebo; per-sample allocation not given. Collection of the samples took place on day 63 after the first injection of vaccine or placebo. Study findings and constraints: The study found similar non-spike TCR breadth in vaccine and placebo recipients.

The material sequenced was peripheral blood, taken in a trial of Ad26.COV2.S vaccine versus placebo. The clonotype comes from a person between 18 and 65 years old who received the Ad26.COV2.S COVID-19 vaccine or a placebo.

Here the CDR3 DNA reads TGTGCCAGCAGAGGGGGAGGGGACAATGAGCAGTTCTTC. Its protein product is CASRGGGDNEQFF. This chain uses TRBV5-4 with TRBJ2-1; TRBD2 might be the D (7 bases). Trimming shortened V by 5 bases and J by 5 bases, and 11 bases separated the two germline ends. The CDR3 is 13 amino acids. CDR1 SGHNT and CDR2 YYREEE come from the germline V gene (reference sequence).